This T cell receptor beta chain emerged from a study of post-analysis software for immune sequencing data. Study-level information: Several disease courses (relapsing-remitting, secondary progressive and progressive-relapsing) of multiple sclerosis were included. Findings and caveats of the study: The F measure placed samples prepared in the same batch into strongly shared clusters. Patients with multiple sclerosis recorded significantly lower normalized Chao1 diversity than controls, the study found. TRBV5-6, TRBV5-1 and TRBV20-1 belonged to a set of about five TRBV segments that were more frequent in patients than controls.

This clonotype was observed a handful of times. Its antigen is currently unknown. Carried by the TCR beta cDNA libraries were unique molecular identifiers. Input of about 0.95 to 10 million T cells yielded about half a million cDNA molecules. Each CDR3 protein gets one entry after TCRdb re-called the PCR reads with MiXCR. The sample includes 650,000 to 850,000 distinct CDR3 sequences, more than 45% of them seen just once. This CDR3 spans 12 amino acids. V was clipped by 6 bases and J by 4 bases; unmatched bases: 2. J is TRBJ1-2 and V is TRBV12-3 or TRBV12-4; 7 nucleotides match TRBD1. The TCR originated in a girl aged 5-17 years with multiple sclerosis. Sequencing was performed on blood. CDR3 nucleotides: TGTGCCAGCAGGGGGACAGCCTATGGCTACACCTTC. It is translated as CASRGTAYGYTF.